This is a list of T cell receptor beta chains from one sample in a study of control samples from healthy donors and cancer patients. Profiled with immunoSEQ multiplex PCR; TCRdb holds only in-frame clones, not every one. The data contain some 140,000 clones, roughly nine tenths of them singletons. The material sequenced was blood. The source is a woman in her thirties in good health. The CDR3 runs from the conserved cysteine through the conserved F or W. D genes are given only for firm matches. Expanded clones get a size class; other rows say once, few or many, or leave the size out.

J gene,D gene,clone size,V gene,CDR3 protein,CDR3 DNA
TRBJ2-7,NA,NA,TRBV30,CAWSVPPEAYEQYF,TGTGCCTGGAGTGTACCGCCGGAGGCCTACGAGCAGTACTTC
TRBJ2-7,TRBD2,NA,TRBV5-1,CASSFSGLAGGSYEQYF,TGCGCCAGCAGCTTCTCGGGACTAGCGGGAGGGTCTTACGAGCAGTACTTC
TRBJ2-5,TRBD2,NA,TRBV5-1,CASNLGGKETQYF,TGCGCCAGTAACCTGGGAGGGAAAGAGACCCAGTACTTC
TRBJ2-1,NA,NA,TRBV21-1,CASNANRDRVYNEQFF,TGTGCCAGCAACGCTAACCGGGACAGGGTCTACAATGAGCAGTTCTTC
TRBJ2-3,TRBD2,few,TRBV9,CASSVEREGLADTQYF,TGTGCCAGCAGCGTAGAACGGGAGGGCCTGGCAGATACGCAGTATTTT
TRBJ2-3,NA,NA,TRBV2,CASSEFQSTDTQYF,TGTGCCAGCAGTGAGTTCCAAAGCACAGATACGCAGTATTTT
TRBJ2-1,NA,NA,TRBV20-1,CSARGDGEQFF,TGCAGTGCTAGAGGAGACGGTGAGCAGTTCTTC
TRBJ2-2,NA,NA,TRBV18,CASSPSRQAATGELFF,TGTGCCAGCTCACCTTCGAGACAGGCGGCCACCGGGGAGCTGTTTTTT
TRBJ1-1,NA,NA,TRBV11-2,CASSGHSGTEAFF,TGTGCCAGCAGCGGGCACAGTGGCACTGAAGCTTTCTTT
TRBJ2-7,NA,NA,TRBV24-1,CATSPGPEGYEQYF,TGTGCCACCAGTCCGGGCCCGGAAGGCTACGAGCAGTACTTC
TRBJ1-1,NA,NA,TRBV18,CASSPASRGPINTEAFF,TGTGCCAGCTCACCAGCCTCCAGGGGCCCTATTAACACTGAAGCTTTCTTT
TRBJ2-2,TRBD2,NA,TRBV24-1,CATSAWTSGRGELFF,TGTGCCACCAGTGCCTGGACTAGCGGGAGGGGGGAGCTGTTTTTT
TRBJ2-7,NA,NA,TRBV18,CAGAQGGGTSYEQYF,TGTGCCGGCGCCCAAGGGGGGGGGACCTCCTACGAGCAGTACTTC
TRBJ1-1,NA,NA,TRBV28,CASSFRGSWGNTEAFF,TGTGCCAGCAGTTTCCGGGGGTCTTGGGGGAACACTGAAGCTTTCTTT
TRBJ2-7,TRBD2,NA,TRBV4-2,CASSLSGGNYEQYF,TGTGCCAGCAGCTTGAGCGGGGGAAACTACGAGCAGTACTTC
TRBJ2-5,TRBD1,NA,TRBV5-5,CASSLGQGVGETQYF,TGTGCCAGCAGCTTGGGACAGGGGGTCGGGGAGACCCAGTACTTC
TRBJ2-1,NA,NA,TRBV24-1,CATSDLGRSRFF,TGTGCCACCAGTGATTTGGGGAGATCTCGGTTCTTC
TRBJ2-2,NA,few,TRBV20-1,CSASGPMNTGELFF,TGCAGTGCTAGTGGCCCCATGAACACCGGGGAGCTGTTTTTT
TRBJ2-5,NA,NA,TRBV6-5,CASSYGETQYF,TGTGCCAGCAGTTACGGAGAGACCCAGTACTTC
TRBJ1-6,TRBD1,NA,TRBV25-1,CASSESWTGWNSPLHF,TGTGCCAGCAGTGAGTCTTGGACAGGGTGGAATTCACCCCTCCACTTT
TRBJ2-1,TRBD1,NA,TRBV10-3,CAILATGQGSTRSSYNEQFF,TGTGCCATACTAGCCACGGGACAGGGGTCAACCCGGAGCTCCTACAATGAGCAGTTCTTC
TRBJ2-1,TRBD1,few,TRBV10-3,CAIRRQGNNEQFF,TGTGCCATCAGGAGACAGGGGAACAATGAGCAGTTCTTC
TRBJ2-5,NA,NA,TRBV3-1/TRBV3-2,CASSFKPGLSQTQYF,TGTGCCAGCAGCTTTAAACCGGGACTCTCACAGACCCAGTACTTC
TRBJ2-7,NA,NA,TRBV29-1,CSVEPVGAYEQYF,TGCAGCGTTGAACCGGTGGGGGCCTACGAGCAGTACTTC
TRBJ1-3,NA,NA,TRBV5-6,CASSLLPGQSSGNTIYF,TGTGCCAGCAGCTTGCTGCCCGGACAGAGCTCTGGAAACACCATATATTTT
TRBJ1-6,TRBD1,NA,TRBV5-1,CASSFSPGQEFNSPLHF,TGCGCCAGCAGCTTCTCCCCGGGACAGGAGTTTAATTCACCCCTCCACTTT
TRBJ2-7,NA,NA,TRBV18,CASSPTEYEQYF,TGTGCCAGCTCACCCACAGAGTACGAGCAGTACTTC
TRBJ2-2,NA,NA,TRBV7-9,CASSLATGPGELFF,TGTGCCAGCAGCTTAGCAACTGGGCCCGGGGAGCTGTTTTTT
TRBJ2-3,NA,NA,TRBV27,CASSLLTTDTQYF,TGTGCCAGCAGTTTATTAACCACAGATACGCAGTATTTT
TRBJ2-7,NA,NA,TRBV6-6,CASSYSGLGEQYF,TGTGCCAGCAGTTACTCGGGGCTGGGGGAGCAGTACTTC
TRBJ1-1,NA,NA,TRBV6-5,CASSTGGMNTEAFF,TGTGCCAGCAGCACGGGGGGCATGAACACTGAAGCTTTCTTT
TRBJ2-1,TRBD2,NA,TRBV5-6,CASSLEPPGGLAGNEQFF,TGTGCCAGCAGCTTGGAGCCCCCGGGGGGGCTAGCTGGTAATGAGCAGTTCTTC
TRBJ1-1,NA,NA,TRBV7-9,CASSLGRANTEAFF,TGTGCCAGCAGCTTAGGCAGGGCGAACACTGAAGCTTTCTTT
TRBJ2-5,TRBD1,NA,TRBV30,CAWSSRGQGLGETQYF,TGTGCCTGGAGTTCGCGAGGACAGGGTTTGGGAGAGACCCAGTACTTC
TRBJ2-3,NA,NA,TRBV9,CASSAGRSPDTQYF,TGTGCCAGCAGCGCGGGAAGATCCCCAGATACGCAGTATTTT
TRBJ1-1,TRBD1,NA,TRBV18,CASSPNNRDRGTEAFF,TGTGCCAGCTCACCTAATAACCGGGACAGGGGGACTGAAGCTTTCTTT
TRBJ2-6,NA,NA,TRBV5-6,CASSWANVLTF,TGTGCCAGCAGCTGGGCCAACGTCCTGACTTTC
TRBJ2-1,TRBD1,NA,TRBV13,CASSGTESTLRDNEQFF,TGTGCCAGCAGCGGGACAGAGTCCACCTTACGCGACAATGAGCAGTTCTTC
TRBJ2-6,NA,NA,TRBV21-1,CASTSGTSVSGANVLTF,TGTGCCAGCACCTCCGGGACTAGCGTCTCTGGGGCCAACGTCCTGACTTTC
TRBJ1-1,NA,NA,TRBV5-8,CASSYLDEAGTEAFF,TGTGCCAGCAGCTATCTTGACGAGGCGGGGACTGAAGCTTTCTTT
TRBJ1-2,TRBD1,NA,TRBV5-5,CASSLGGQGGYTF,TGTGCCAGCAGCTTGGGGGGACAGGGTGGCTACACCTTC
TRBJ1-2,NA,NA,TRBV6-5,CAGQKDGHYGYTF,TGTGCCGGGCAGAAGGACGGACACTATGGCTACACCTTC
TRBJ1-5,TRBD1,NA,TRBV28,CASSFRPLRRGLFQPQHF,TGTGCCAGCAGTTTTCGGCCCTTGAGGAGGGGGCTGTTTCAGCCCCAGCATTTT
TRBJ2-5,NA,few,TRBV5-4,CASSRTVYQETQYF,TGTGCCAGCAGTCGGACAGTTTACCAAGAGACCCAGTACTTC
TRBJ1-2,NA,NA,TRBV28,CASSSPAGWGYTF,TGTGCCAGCAGTTCGCCGGCGGGGTGGGGCTACACCTTC
TRBJ2-1,NA,few,TRBV5-1,CASSQGTQNNEQFF,TGCGCCAGCAGCCAGGGGACCCAAAACAATGAGCAGTTCTTC
TRBJ1-5,NA,NA,TRBV30,CAWSSGTPNQPQHF,TGTGCCTGGAGCTCGGGGACACCGAATCAGCCCCAGCATTTT
TRBJ1-5,NA,NA,TRBV4-1,CASSQGESSNQPQHF,TGCGCCAGCAGCCAAGGGGAAAGCAGCAATCAGCCCCAGCATTTT
TRBJ1-4,NA,NA,TRBV11-2,CASSSSSVEKLFF,TGTGCCAGCAGCTCGTCATCGGTAGAAAAACTGTTTTTT
TRBJ2-5,TRBD1,NA,TRBV2,CASSIDRGWETQYF,TGTGCCAGCAGCATTGACAGGGGGTGGGAGACCCAGTACTTC
TRBJ1-1,NA,NA,TRBV12-3/TRBV12-4,CASSFSGGTEAFF,TGTGCCAGCAGTTTTTCGGGGGGCACTGAAGCTTTCTTT
TRBJ1-5,TRBD1,NA,TRBV19,CASSRWGQGAVQPQHF,TGTGCCAGTAGCCGATGGGGACAGGGGGCGGTTCAGCCCCAGCATTTT
TRBJ1-2,NA,NA,TRBV11-2,CASSSPLLSETF,TGTGCCAGCAGCTCCCCTCTTCTCAGCGAAACCTTC
TRBJ2-6,NA,NA,TRBV25-1,CASSRTGGLSGANVLTF,TGTGCCAGCAGCCGCACTGGTGGACTATCTGGGGCCAACGTCCTGACTTTC
TRBJ2-2,NA,NA,TRBV7-2,CASSLNNGELFF,TGTGCCAGCAGCCTGAACAACGGGGAGCTGTTTTTT
TRBJ1-5,NA,NA,TRBV12-3/TRBV12-4,CASSPSNQPQHF,TGTGCCAGCAGTCCTAGCAATCAGCCCCAGCATTTT